A single T cell receptor beta chain is shown here with its context. The data originate from a study of blood T cell repertoires in COVID-19. About the study: T cells, B-cell-depleted T cells, or PBMCs provided the cDNA or gDNA that served as material.

As handled by the study authors: For nucleated cells, counts were estimated from reference gene primer amplification. TCRdb's copy holds only in-frame clones and misses some; the assay was immunoSEQ multiplex PCR. That table furnishes V, J and clone size, whereas the DNA furnished D and trimming. Among roughly 100,000 clones listed, 84% were seen once. The germline V gene has CDR1 LNHNV and CDR2 YYDKDF (reference sequence). Losses at the gene ends were 5 bases for V and 2 bases for J; bases not matched to a gene: 6. The CDR3 covers 16 residues. The sequencing sample was made of peripheral blood. This chain connects TRBV15 to TRBJ2-1; 10 nucleotides line up with TRBD2. The receptor comes from a human donor in a cohort sampled during active COVID-19. CDR3 DNA: TGTGCCACCAGCTTAACCCTAGCGGGGGCCTACAATGAGCAGTTCTTC. Residues: CATSLTLAGAYNEQFF.